This TCR beta chain came from a study of blood T cell repertoires in COVID-19. As for the study in general: Some COVID-19 samples were acute and others convalescent; all came from the United States, Italy and Spain. Nucleic acid was either cDNA or gDNA, and it came from T cells, B-cell-depleted T cells, or PBMCs.

How the authors handled the data: Estimation of nucleated cell counts was performed using reference gene primer amplification. TCRdb keeps only in-frame clones here, not all; method: immunoSEQ multiplex PCR. V, J and clone size are those of that table, while D and trimming were read from the DNA. The sample consists of 250,000 to 350,000 clones, around nine tenths of them appearing once. The sequenced sample consisted of peripheral blood. The receptor was derived from a woman in her fifties or sixties with acute or convalescent COVID-19.

The CDR3 protein is CSAAANYGYTF. The DNA for the CDR3 is TGCAGCGCTGCGGCTAACTATGGCTACACCTTC. This sequence joins TRBV29-1 and TRBJ1-2; D unclear. V was pared by 7 bases and J by 0 bases, with 6 bases between. Per germline, CDR1 SQVTM and CDR2 ANQGSEA. The CDR3 loop spans 11 amino acids.